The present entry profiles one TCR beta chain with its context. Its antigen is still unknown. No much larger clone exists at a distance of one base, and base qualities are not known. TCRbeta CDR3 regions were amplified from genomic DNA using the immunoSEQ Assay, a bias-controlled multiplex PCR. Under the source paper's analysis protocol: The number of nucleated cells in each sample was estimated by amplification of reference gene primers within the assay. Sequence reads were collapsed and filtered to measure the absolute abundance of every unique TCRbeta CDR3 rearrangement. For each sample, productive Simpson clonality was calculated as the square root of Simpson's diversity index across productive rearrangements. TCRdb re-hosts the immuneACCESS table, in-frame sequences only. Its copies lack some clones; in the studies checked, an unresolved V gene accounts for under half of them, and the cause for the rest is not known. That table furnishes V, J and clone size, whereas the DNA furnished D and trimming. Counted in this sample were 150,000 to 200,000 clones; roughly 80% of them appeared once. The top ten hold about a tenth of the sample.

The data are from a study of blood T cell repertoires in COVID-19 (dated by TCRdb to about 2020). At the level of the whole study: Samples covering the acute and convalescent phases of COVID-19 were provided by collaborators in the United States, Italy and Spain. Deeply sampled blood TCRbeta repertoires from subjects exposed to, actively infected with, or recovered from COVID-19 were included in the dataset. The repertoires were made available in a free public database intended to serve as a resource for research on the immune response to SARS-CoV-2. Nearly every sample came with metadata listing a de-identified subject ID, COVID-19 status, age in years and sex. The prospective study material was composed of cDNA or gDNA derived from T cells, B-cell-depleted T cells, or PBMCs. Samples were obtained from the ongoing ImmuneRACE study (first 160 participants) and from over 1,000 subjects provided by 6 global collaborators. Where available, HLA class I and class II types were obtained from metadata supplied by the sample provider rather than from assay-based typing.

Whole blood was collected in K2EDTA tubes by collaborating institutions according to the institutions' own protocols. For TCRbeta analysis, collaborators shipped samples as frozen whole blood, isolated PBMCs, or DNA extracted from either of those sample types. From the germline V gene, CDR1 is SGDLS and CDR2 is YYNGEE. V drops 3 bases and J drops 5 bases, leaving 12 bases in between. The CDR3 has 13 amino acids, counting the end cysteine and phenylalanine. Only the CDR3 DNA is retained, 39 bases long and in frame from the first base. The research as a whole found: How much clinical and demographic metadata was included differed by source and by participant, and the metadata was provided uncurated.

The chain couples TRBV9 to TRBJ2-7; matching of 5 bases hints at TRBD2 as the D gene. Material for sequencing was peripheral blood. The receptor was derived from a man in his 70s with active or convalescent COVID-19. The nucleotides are TGTGCCAGCAGCGAGGGTCCCGGGGACGAGCAGTACTTC. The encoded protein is CASSEGPGDEQYF.